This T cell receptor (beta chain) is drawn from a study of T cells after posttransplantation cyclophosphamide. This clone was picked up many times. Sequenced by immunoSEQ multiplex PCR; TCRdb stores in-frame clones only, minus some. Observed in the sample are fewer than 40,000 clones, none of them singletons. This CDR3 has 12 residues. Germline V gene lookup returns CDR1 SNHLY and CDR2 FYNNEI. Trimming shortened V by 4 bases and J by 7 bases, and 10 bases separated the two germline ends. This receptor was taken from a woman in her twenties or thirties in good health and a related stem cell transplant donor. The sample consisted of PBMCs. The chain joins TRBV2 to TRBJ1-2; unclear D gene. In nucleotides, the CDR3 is TGTGCCAGCAGTGCTCTCGTTATTGGCTACACCTTC. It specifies CASSALVIGYTF.